A single sample gave rise to the 30 T cell receptor beta chains below, sequenced in a study of cytomegalovirus exposure and HLA in healthy donors. Assay: immunoSEQ multiplex PCR; the TCRdb copy retains only in-frame clones and omits some. The sample comprises approximately 160,000 clones, around nine tenths of which are singletons, and roughly 4.2% rests with the top ten. Sequenced sample: PBMCs. Source of these receptors: a man between 18 and 35 years old in good health and CMV-seropositive.

The chain joins TRBV10-3 to TRBJ2-3, with 10 bases matching TRBD2. This CDR3 is 14 amino acids long. The germline CDR1 and CDR2 sequences are ENHRY and SYGVKD. Losses at the gene ends were 9 bases for V and 4 bases for J; bases not matched to a gene: 7. The CDR3 is CAISAGGNADTQYF. The CDR3 region has the DNA TGTGCCATATCAGCGGGAGGGAATGCAGATACGCAGTATTTT.

This clone showed up just a few times. The chain couples TRBV4-1 to TRBJ2-7; D unclear. Trimming took 3 bases from V and 11 from J, leaving 20 bases between them. CDR1 is MGHRA and CDR2 is YSYEKL in the germline V gene. The CDR3 is made up of 14 amino acids. The CDR3 coding sequence is TGCGCCAGCAGCCACAAACTATACCCGCTTCCTAAGTACTTC. Residues: CASSHKLYPLPKYF.

CDR3 coding DNA: TGTGCCAGCAGTTTCCGGGGCACATTGGGGACTAGCGGTCTTACCTACGAGCAGTACTTC. Protein product: CASSFRGTLGTSGLTYEQYF. The gene calls are TRBV27 and TRBJ2-7; 11 nucleotides agree with TRBD2. The CDR3 loop spans 20 amino acids. V shed 3 bases and J 2 bases; nucleotides not matched to a gene: 18. Germline V CDR1 and CDR2: MNHEY, SMNVEV (reference sequence).

CDR3 amino acids: CASAEGPNQPQHF. CDR3 in DNA: TGTGCCAGCGCGGAGGGTCCCAATCAGCCCCAGCATTTT. The rearrangement links TRBV6-1 to TRBJ1-5, with D unresolved. V lost 8 bases, J lost 3 bases, and 11 bases lay in between. In germline, CDR1 is MNHNS, CDR2 SASEGT. This CDR3 contains 13 residues.

This clone has a handful of counts. The gene calls are TRBV13 and TRBJ2-1; 9 bases map to TRBD1. Germline V CDR1 and CDR2: PRHDT, FYEKMQ (reference sequence). CDR3 size: 15 residues. The junction had 8 bases not matched to a gene; V was cut back by 7 bases and J by 4 bases. The CDR3 DNA follows: TGTGCCAGCACCGCCCGGGACAGGGATTACAATGAGCAGTTCTTC. This gives the protein CASTARDRDYNEQFF.

The CDR3 spells CASSLSSGSYNEQFF. Written as DNA, the CDR3 is TGTGCCAGCAGCTTATCCTCGGGTAGCTACAATGAGCAGTTCTTC. The V and J genes are TRBV11-2 and TRBJ2-1; D unclear. CDR3 length: 15 residues. Germline V gene lookup returns CDR1 SGHAT and CDR2 FQNNGV. The V end lost 2 bases, the J end lost 3 bases, and 11 bases lay between the germline ends.

The gene calls are TRBV27 and TRBJ1-1; D is undetermined. V was clipped by 5 bases and J by 5 bases, with 15 bases between them. The CDR3 loop spans 14 amino acids. Germline V CDR1 and CDR2: MNHEY, SMNVEV (reference sequence). CDR3 protein: CASSHGNTRTEAFF. The CDR3 coding sequence is TGTGCCAGCAGTCACGGGAACACGCGAACTGAAGCTTTCTTT.

The rearrangement links TRBV11-2 to TRBJ2-1, with D uncertain. Looked up from germline, CDR1 is SGHAT and CDR2 is FQNNGV. This CDR3 contains 16 residues. The V end lost 2 bases, the J end lost 4 bases, and 15 bases lay between the germline ends. CDR3 nucleotides: TGTGCCAGCAGCTTATACGCAGGATTCGGATACAATGAGCAGTTCTTC. Its translation is CASSLYAGFGYNEQFF.

V is TRBV5-1 and J is TRBJ2-1; 8 bases map to TRBD2. V shed 0 bases, J shed 4 bases, and the junction held 3 bases outside the gene matches. The germline V gene has CDR1 SGHRS and CDR2 YFSETQ. The CDR3 has 15 residues. CDR3 nucleotide sequence: TGCGCCAGCAGCTTGGCAAGCGGGAGTTACAATGAGCAGTTCTTC. It specifies CASSLASGSYNEQFF.

This chain uses TRBV30 with TRBJ2-1, with TRBD2 matching 9 bases. Trimming cost V 2 bases and J 7 bases; bases outside gene matches: 15. In germline, CDR1 is GTSNPN, CDR2 SVGIG (reference sequence). The CDR3 runs 17 residues. The DNA for the CDR3 is TGTGCCTGGAGTTCCCAAGCGGGAGGCACCTATAGGAATGAGCAGTTCTTC. It yields the protein CAWSSQAGGTYRNEQFF.

The chain carries TRBV6-1 and TRBJ1-3; a weak D match, TRBD1 (6 bases). The CDR3 length is 13 residues. Per the germline V gene, CDR1 is MNHNS and CDR2 is SASEGT. The V end was cut by 7 bases, the J end by 0 bases, with 7 bases between. This CDR3 is CASKQGSGNTIYF. CDR3 sequence (DNA): TGTGCCAGCAAACAGGGCTCTGGAAACACCATATATTTT.

The chain employs TRBV5-4 and TRBJ2-3, with TRBD1 matching over 9 bases. J lost 0 bases, V lost 3 bases, and 8 bases had no gene match. In germline, CDR1 is SGHNT, CDR2 YYREEE (reference sequence). The CDR3 contains 17 residues. The CDR3 nucleotides are TGTGCCAGCAGCTCCGGGACAGGGAGAAAAAGCACAGATACGCAGTATTTT. Translating it yields CASSSGTGRKSTDTQYF.

The V and J genes are TRBV30 and TRBJ1-5; 7 nucleotides align to TRBD1. J lost 0 bases, V lost 4 bases, and 9 bases had no gene match. Germline V CDR1 and CDR2: GTSNPN, SVGIG (reference sequence). The CDR3 spans 16 residues. The chain's CDR3 is CAWKPGQRYSNQPQHF. The CDR3 DNA reads as TGTGCCTGGAAGCCGGGACAGAGATATAGCAATCAGCCCCAGCATTTT.

Only one count was recorded for this clone. The chain combines TRBV11-3 with TRBJ2-5, with D maybe TRBD2 (5 bases). Germline loops: CDR1 SGHNT, CDR2 YENEEA. The CDR3 loop spans 16 amino acids. Between the trimmed V and J ends, which lost 4 bases and 1 base, there was a span of 16 bases. CDR3 nucleotide sequence: TGTGCCAGCAGCTCCACGAGGCGGGCAACCCAAGAGACCCAGTACTTC. Translation gives CASSSTRRATQETQYF.

The rearrangement joins TRBV13 to TRBJ2-3; 10 bases are a match to TRBD2. J lost 2 bases, V lost 0 bases, and 11 bases had no gene match. CDR1 and CDR2 (germline): PRHDT, FYEKMQ (reference sequence). The CDR3 runs to 19 residues. CDR3 sequence (DNA): TGTGCCAGCAGCTTAGGCGACAGGCTAGCGGGAGTAGTCACAGATACGCAGTATTTT. Translated, it gives CASSLGDRLAGVVTDTQYF.

The rearrangement uses TRBV6-5 and TRBJ2-1; 10 positions agree with TRBD1. Germline V gives CDR1 MNHEY, CDR2 SVGAGI. Trimming cost V 5 bases and J 12 bases; bases outside gene matches: 1. CDR3 length: 11 amino acids. The DNA of the CDR3 is TGTGCCAGCAGTGACAGGGGGCGGCAGTTCTTC. Translation gives CASSDRGRQFF.

This clone was picked up a small number of times. This chain joins TRBV16 and TRBJ1-1; D perhaps matches TRBD1 (5 bases). The CDR3 spans 14 residues. Deletions cut 2 bases from V and 5 bases from J, with 12 bases between. From germline, CDR1 is KGHSY and CDR2 FQNENV. CDR3 bases: TGTGCCAGCAGCCAAAAACCGGGGGGTACTGAAGCTTTCTTT. Translated: CASSQKPGGTEAFF.

The chain is built from TRBV4-1 and TRBJ2-7; 8 nucleotides agree with TRBD2. The germline CDR1 and CDR2 sequences are MGHRA and YSYEKL. This CDR3 region has 16 residues. The trim removed 0 bases at V and 0 bases at J, leaving 4 bases unmatched. CDR3 sequence reads: CASSQDSREGSYEQYF. In DNA form, the CDR3 reads TGCGCCAGCAGCCAAGATAGCCGGGAGGGCTCCTACGAGCAGTACTTC.

The V gene is TRBV6-6, the J gene TRBJ2-6; D may be TRBD1 (6 bases). Germline V CDR1 and CDR2: MNHNY, SVGAGI (reference sequence). The CDR3 length is 14 residues. Trimming took 6 bases from V and 2 from J, leaving 8 bases between them. CDR3: CASRGAPGANVLTF. As DNA, the CDR3 is TGTGCCAGCAGGGGGGCGCCTGGGGCCAACGTCCTGACTTTC.

The chain has TRBV28 and TRBJ2-5, with TRBD2 matching 15 bases. The trim removed 5 bases at V and 2 bases at J, leaving 15 bases unmatched. CDR1 and CDR2 (germline): MDHEN, SYDVKM. There are 20 residues in the CDR3. CDR3 coding DNA: TGTGCCAGCAGTCCACAGGGACTAGCGGGAGGTAACAGGGGGCAAGAGACCCAGTACTTC. Its translation is CASSPQGLAGGNRGQETQYF.

This clone was seen a single time. The chain has TRBV6-5 and TRBJ1-2, with 10 bases aligning to TRBD1. The CDR3 has 16 residues. Germline assignment: CDR1 MNHEY and CDR2 SVGAGI. Germline trimming cut 1 base from V and 6 bases from J; bases unmatched to any gene: 8. CDR3 sequence reads: CASSYYPGQGKNGYTF. In nucleotides, the CDR3 is TGTGCCAGCAGTTACTACCCGGGACAGGGGAAAAATGGCTACACCTTC.

The chain is built from TRBV19 and TRBJ2-1; TRBD2 aligns across 9 bases. Losses at the gene ends were 5 bases for V and 7 bases for J; bases not matched to a gene: 6. Germline CDR1 and CDR2: LNHDA and SQIVND (reference sequence). The CDR3 sequence is 14 residues long. The CDR3 region has the DNA TGTGCCAGTAGTCGGCGGGAGGGCCGGAATGAGCAGTTCTTC. Translated, it gives CASSRREGRNEQFF.

For this clone: Germline is not matched at one junction end, which may reflect a read error. The chain combines TRBV7-7 with TRBJ2-3; 14 bases agree with TRBD2. Per the germline V gene, CDR1 is SSHAT and CDR2 is FNYEAQ (reference sequence). This CDR3 has 16 residues. DNA for the CDR3: TGTGCTAGCAGTCCGACTAGCGGGAGGGCCACAGATACGCAGTATTTT. Encoded protein: CASSPTSGRATDTQYF.

This chain connects TRBV29-1 to TRBJ2-1; 9 positions agree with TRBD1. Germline V gene lookup returns CDR1 SQVTM and CDR2 ANQGSEA. V dropped 6 bases and J dropped 5; count of bases not matched to a gene: 8. CDR3 length: 14 amino acids. As DNA, the CDR3 is TGCAGCGTCAACAGGGGGCGCCGGGACAATGAGCAGTTCTTC. It codes for CSVNRGRRDNEQFF.

The chain joins TRBV5-1 to TRBJ2-1; the D gene is possibly TRBD2 (6 bases). From germline, CDR1 is SGHRS and CDR2 YFSETQ. This CDR3 region has 16 residues. V was trimmed by 0 bases and J by 8 bases, leaving 18 bases between them. The CDR3 region is CASSLVTSQMGDEQFF. For the CDR3, the DNA is TGCGCCAGCAGCTTGGTAACTAGCCAAATGGGCGATGAGCAGTTCTTC.

The V call is TRBV7-6, the J call TRBJ2-7; 9 bases map to TRBD2. V was clipped by 5 bases and J by 2 bases; unmatched bases: 10. The CDR3 runs 16 residues. Germline assignment: CDR1 SGHVS and CDR2 FNYEAQ. The CDR3 reads CASSPGLIAGAYEQYF. CDR3 DNA sequence: TGTGCCAGCAGCCCTGGACTCATAGCGGGAGCCTACGAGCAGTACTTC.

The DNA for the CDR3 is TGTGCCAGCAGGGGGGACTTTTACAACACCGGGGAGCTGTTTTTT. It specifies CASRGDFYNTGELFF. The genes are TRBV2 and TRBJ2-2; D is perhaps TRBD2 (6 bases). Germline CDR1 SNHLY, CDR2 FYNNEI. The CDR3 runs to 15 residues. V shed 6 bases and J shed 2 bases, with 13 bases lying between them.

V is TRBV2 and J is TRBJ2-2, with 8 nucleotides matching TRBD2. From germline, CDR1 is SNHLY and CDR2 FYNNEI. The CDR3 totals 17 residues. Unmatched junction bases numbered 16, after V lost 6 bases and J lost 7 bases. The CDR3 DNA sequence: TGTGCCAGCAGCGGACTCGTGGGGGGACTAGGGATCGGGGAGCTGTTTTTT. The encoded protein is CASSGLVGGLGIGELFF.

The chain has TRBV5-6 and TRBJ2-7, with 11 bases aligning to TRBD2. The V segment lost 8 bases and the J segment 2 bases; nucleotides outside the gene matches: 15. The germline V gene encodes CDR1 SGHDT and CDR2 YYEEEE. CDR3 length equals 17 residues. The CDR3 sequence: CASARRGLAVGAYEQYF. CDR3 nucleotides: TGTGCCAGTGCCCGTCGGGGACTAGCGGTAGGGGCCTACGAGCAGTACTTC.

This clone was counted a few times. For the CDR3, the DNA is TGTGCCAGTAGTGCCCCGGGACAGGACTACGCCGAGCAGTACTTC. It encodes CASSAPGQDYAEQYF. The rearrangement uses TRBV19 and TRBJ2-7, with 8 nucleotides matching TRBD1. Germline V gene lookup returns CDR1 LNHDA and CDR2 SQIVND (reference sequence). The V segment lost 5 bases and the J segment 6 bases; nucleotides outside the gene matches: 12. The CDR3 is made up of 15 amino acids.